The clone carrying this T cell receptor beta chain was observed many times. This entry comes from a study of cytomegalovirus exposure and HLA in healthy donors. Vbeta (60) and Jbeta (13) primers were used in the PCR. Sequencing used immunoSEQ multiplex PCR; TCRdb keeps in-frame clones, though not all of them. Of about 150,000 clones listed, more than 75% are singletons. What was sequenced was PBMCs. The sequence derives from a middle-aged woman in good health and CMV-seropositive.

The DNA for the CDR3 is TGTGCCAGCAGCGTAAAAAATGAGCAGTTCTTC. This codes for CASSVKNEQFF. The genes are TRBV7-9 and TRBJ2-1; D not resolved. This CDR3 region has 11 residues. V lost 5 bases and J lost 7, with 6 bases in between. Germline CDR1 is SEHNR and CDR2 is FQNEAQ (reference sequence).